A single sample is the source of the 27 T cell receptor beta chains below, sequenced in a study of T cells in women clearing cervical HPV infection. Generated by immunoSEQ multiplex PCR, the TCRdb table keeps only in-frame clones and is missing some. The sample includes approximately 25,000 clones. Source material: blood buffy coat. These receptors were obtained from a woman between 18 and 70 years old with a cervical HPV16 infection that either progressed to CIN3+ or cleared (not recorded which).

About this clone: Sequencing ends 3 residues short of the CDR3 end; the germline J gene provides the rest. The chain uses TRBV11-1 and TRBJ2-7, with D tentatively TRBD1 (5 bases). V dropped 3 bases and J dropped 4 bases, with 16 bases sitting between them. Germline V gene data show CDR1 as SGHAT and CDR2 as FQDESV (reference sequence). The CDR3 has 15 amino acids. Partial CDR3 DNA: TGTGCCAGCAGCTTGACCGGCAGGGCGATGTACGAG. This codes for CASSLTGRAMYE. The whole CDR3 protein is CASSLTGRAMYEQYF.

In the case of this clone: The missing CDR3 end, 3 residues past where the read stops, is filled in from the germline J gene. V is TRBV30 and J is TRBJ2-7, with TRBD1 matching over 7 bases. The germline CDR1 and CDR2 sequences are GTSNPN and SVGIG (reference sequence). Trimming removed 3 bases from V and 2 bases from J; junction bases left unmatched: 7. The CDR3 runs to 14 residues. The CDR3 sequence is CAWRSTGLTYEQYF. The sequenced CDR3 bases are TGTGCCTGGAGATCGACAGGGCTAACCTACGAG.

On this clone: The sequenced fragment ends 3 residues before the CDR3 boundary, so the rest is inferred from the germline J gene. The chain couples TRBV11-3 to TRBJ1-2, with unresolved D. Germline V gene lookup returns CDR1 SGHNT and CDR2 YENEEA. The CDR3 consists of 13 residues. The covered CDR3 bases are TGTGCCAGCAGCACTTCTAGGCAAGAGACC. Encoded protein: CASSTSRQET. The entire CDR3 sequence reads CASSTSRQETYTF.

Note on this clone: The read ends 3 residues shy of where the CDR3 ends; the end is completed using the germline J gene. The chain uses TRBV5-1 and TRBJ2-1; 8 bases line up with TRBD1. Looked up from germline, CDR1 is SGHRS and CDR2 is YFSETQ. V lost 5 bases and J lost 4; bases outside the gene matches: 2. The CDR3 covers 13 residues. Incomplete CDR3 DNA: TGCGCCAGCAGACGGACAGGGTACAATGAG. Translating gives CASRRTGYNE. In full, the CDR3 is CASRRTGYNEQFF.

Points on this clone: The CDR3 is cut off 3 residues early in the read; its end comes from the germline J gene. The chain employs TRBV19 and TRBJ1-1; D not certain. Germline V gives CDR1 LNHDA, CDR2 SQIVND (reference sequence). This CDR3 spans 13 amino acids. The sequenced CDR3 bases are TGTGCCAGTAACCCCCCGGCCCAGGTTGGA. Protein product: CASNPPAQVG. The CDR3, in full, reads CASNPPAQVGAFF.

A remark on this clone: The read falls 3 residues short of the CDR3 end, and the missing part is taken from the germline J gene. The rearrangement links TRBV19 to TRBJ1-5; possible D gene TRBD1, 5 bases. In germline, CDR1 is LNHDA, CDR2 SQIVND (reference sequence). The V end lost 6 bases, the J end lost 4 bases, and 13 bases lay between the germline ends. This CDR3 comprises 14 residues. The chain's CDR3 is CASRYLGGNQPQHF. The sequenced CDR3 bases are TGTGCCAGTAGGTATCTTGGGGGGAATCAGCCC.

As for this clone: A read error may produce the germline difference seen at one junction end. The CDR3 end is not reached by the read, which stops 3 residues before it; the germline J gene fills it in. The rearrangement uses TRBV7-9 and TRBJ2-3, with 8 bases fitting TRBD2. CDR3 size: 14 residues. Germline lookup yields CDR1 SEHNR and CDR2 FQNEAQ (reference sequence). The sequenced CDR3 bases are TGTTCCAGCAGCCCCGGAGCGGGAGTAGAGACG. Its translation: CSSSPGAGVET. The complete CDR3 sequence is CSSSPGAGVETQYF.

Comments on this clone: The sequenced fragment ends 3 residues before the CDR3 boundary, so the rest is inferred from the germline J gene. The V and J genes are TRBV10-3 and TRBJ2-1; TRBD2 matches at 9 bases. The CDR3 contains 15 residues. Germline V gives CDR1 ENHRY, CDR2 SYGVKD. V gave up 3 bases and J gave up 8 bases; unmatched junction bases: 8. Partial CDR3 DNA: TGTGCCATCAGTGACTTTAGCGGGAGCCCCGATGAG. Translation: CAISDFSGSPDE. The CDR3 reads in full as CAISDFSGSPDEQFF.

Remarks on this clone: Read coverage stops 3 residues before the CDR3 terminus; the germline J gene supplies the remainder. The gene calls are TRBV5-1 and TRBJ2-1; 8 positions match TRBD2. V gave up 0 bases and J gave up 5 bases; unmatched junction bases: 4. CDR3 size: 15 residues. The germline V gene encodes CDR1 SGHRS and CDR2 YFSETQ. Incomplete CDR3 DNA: TGCGCCAGCAGCTTGGCTGGGACTAGGCACAATGAG. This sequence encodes CASSLAGTRHNE. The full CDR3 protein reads CASSLAGTRHNEQFF.

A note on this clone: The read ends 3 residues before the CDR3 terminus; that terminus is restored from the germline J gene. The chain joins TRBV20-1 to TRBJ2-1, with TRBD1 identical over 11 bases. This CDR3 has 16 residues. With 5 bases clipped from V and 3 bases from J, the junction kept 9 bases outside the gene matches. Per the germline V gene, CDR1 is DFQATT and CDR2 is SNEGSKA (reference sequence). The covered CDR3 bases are TGCAGTGCTTTCTCCCCGGGACAGGGGGTCTACAATGAG. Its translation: CSAFSPGQGVYNE. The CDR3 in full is CSAFSPGQGVYNEQFF.

CDR3 residues: CAWKGDSGGELFF. CDR3 DNA, as far as it was read: TGTGCCTGGAAAGGGGACTCGGGCGGGGAG. V is TRBV30 and J is TRBJ2-2; maybe TRBD2 (6 bases). The read terminates 3 residues before the CDR3 end, so the remaining end is supplied by the germline J gene. Germline V gene data show CDR1 as GTSNPN and CDR2 as SVGIG (reference sequence). This CDR3 is built from 13 residues. V dropped 4 bases and J dropped 7 bases, with 13 bases sitting between them. Supplemented by reference TRBV30 and TRBJ2-2, the full variable domain reads SQTIHQWPATLVQPVGSPLSLECTVEGTSNPNLYWYRQAAGRGLQLLFYSVGIGQISSEVPQNLSASRPQDRQFILSSKKLLLSDSGFYLCAWKGDSGGELFFGEGSRLTVL.

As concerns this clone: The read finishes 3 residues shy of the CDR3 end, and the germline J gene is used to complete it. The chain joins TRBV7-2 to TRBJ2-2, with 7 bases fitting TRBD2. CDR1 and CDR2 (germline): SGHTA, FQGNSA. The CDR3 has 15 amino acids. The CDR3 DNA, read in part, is TGTGCCAGCAGCTTAGCGGGGGGGACTAATGAAAAG. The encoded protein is CASSLAGGTNEK. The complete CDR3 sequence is CASSLAGGTNEKLFF.

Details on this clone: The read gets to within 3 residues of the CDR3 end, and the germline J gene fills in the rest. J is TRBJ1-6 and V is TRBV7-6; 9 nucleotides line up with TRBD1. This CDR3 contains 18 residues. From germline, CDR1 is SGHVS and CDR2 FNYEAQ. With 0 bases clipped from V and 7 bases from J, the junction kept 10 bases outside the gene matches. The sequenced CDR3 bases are TGTGCCAGCAGCTTAGCTCTTTGGGGACAGGGAAAAAATTCACCC. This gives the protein CASSLALWGQGKNSP. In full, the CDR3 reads CASSLALWGQGKNSPLHF.

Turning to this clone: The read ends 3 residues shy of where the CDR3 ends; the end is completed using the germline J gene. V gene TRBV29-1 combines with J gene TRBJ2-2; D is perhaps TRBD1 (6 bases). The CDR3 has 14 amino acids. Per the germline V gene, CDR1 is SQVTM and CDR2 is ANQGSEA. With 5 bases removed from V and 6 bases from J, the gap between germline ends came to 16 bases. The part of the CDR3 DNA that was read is TGCAGCGTTAAACAGGGTGGGGGACCCGGGGAG. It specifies CSVKQGGGPGE. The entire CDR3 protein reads CSVKQGGGPGELFF.

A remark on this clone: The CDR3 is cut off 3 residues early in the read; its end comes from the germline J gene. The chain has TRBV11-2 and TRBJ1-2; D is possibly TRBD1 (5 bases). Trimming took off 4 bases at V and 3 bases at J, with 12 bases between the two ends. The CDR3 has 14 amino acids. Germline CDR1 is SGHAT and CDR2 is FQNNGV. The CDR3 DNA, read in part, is TGTGCCAGCAGCTCCTCAGGGATGCACTATGGC. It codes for CASSSSGMHYG. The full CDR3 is CASSSSGMHYGYTF.

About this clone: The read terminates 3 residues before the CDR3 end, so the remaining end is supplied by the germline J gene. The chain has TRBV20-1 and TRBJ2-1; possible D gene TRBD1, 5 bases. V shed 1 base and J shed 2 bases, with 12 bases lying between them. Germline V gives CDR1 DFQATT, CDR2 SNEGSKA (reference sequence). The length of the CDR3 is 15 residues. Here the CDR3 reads CSARGREQAYNEQFF. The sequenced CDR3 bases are TGCAGTGCTAGAGGAAGGGAACAGGCCTACAATGAG.

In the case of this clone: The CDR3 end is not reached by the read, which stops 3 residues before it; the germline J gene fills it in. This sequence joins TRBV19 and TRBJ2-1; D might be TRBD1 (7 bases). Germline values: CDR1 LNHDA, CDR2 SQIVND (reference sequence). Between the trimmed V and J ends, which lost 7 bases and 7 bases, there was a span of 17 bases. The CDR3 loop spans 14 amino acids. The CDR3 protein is CASTSAGGSNEQFF. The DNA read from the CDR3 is TGTGCCAGTACGTCGGCAGGGGGGTCGAATGAG.

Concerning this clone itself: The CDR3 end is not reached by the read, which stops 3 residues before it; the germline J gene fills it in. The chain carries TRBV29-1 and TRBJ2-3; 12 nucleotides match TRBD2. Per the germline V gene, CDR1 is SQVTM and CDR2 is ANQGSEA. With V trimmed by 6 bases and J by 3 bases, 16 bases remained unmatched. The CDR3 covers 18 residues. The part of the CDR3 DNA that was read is TGCAGCGTCGCCAAAGGGCCGACTAGCGGGAGTAGAACAGATACG. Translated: CSVAKGPTSGSRTDT. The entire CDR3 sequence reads CSVAKGPTSGSRTDTQYF.

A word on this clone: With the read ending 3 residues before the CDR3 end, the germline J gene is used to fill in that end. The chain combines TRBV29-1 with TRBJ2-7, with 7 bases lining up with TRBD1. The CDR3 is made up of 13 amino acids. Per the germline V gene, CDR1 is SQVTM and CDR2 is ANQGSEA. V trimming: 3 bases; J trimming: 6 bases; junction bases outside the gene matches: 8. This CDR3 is CSVETGSSSEQYF. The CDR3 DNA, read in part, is TGCAGCGTTGAGACAGGGTCTAGCTCCGAG.

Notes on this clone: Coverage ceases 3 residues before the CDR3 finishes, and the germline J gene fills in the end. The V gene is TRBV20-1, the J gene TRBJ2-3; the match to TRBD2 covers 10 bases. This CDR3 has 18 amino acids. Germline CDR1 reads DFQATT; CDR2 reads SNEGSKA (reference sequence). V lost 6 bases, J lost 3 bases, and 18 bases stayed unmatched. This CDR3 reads CSAILAGAFGASTDTQYF. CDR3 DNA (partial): TGCAGTGCAATCCTAGCGGGAGCTTTTGGGGCTTCTACAGATACG.

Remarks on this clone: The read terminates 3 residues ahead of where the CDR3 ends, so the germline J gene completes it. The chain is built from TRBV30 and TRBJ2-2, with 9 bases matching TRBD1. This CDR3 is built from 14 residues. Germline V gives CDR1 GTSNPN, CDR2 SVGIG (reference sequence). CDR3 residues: CAGTPGQGIHRLFF. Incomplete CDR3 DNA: TGTGCCGGAACCCCGGGACAGGGAATTCATCGG.

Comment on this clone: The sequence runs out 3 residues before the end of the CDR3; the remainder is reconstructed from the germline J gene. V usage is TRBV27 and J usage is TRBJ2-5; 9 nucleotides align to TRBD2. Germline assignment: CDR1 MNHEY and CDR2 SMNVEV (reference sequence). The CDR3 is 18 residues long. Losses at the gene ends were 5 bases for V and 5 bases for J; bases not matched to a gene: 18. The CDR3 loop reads CASSKSGASGTWWETQYF. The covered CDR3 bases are TGTGCCAGCAGTAAATCGGGGGCTAGCGGGACGTGGTGGGAGACC.

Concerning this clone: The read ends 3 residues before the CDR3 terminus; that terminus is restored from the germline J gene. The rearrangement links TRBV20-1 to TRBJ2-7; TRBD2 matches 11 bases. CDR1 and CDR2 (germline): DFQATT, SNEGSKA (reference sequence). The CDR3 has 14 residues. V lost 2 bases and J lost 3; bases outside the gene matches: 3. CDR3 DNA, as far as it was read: TGCAGTGCTAGACCGGGACTAGCGGACTACGAG. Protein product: CSARPGLADYE. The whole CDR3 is CSARPGLADYEQYF.

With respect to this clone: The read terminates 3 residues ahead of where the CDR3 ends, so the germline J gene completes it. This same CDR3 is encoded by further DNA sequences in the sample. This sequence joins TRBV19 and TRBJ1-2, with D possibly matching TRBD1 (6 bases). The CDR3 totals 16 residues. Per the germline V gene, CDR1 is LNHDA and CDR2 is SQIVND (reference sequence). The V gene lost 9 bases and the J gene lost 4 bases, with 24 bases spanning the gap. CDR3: CASSPRAGGDVYGYTF. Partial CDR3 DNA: TGTGCCAGCAGCCCCAGGGCGGGGGGCGATGTCTATGGC.

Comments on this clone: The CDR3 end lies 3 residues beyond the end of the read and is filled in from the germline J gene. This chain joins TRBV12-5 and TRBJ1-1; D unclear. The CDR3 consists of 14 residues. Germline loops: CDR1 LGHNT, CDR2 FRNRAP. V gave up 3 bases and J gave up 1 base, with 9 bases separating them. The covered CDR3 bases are TGTGCTAGTGGTTTTAACAGTGGGAACACTGAA. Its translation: CASGFNSGNTE. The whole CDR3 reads CASGFNSGNTEAFF.

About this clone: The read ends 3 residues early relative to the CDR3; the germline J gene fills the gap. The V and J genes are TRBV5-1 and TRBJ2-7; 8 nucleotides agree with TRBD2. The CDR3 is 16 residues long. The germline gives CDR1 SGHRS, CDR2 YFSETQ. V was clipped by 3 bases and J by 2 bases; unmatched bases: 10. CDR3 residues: CASSSLDGTRAYEQYF. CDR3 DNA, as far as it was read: TGCGCCAGCAGCTCCCTAGATGGGACTAGGGCCTACGAG.

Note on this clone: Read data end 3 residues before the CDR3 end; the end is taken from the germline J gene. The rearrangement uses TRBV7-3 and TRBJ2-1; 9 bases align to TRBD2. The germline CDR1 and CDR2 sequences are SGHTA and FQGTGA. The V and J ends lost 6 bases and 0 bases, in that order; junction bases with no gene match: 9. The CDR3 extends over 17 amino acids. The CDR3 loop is CASSLAGQGSSYNEQFF. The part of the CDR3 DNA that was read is TGTGCCAGCAGTCTAGCGGGACAAGGGAGCTCCTACAATGAG.